This T cell receptor (beta chain) came from a study of T cells generated in artificial thymic organoids (dated by TCRdb to the late 2010s). Concerning the study at large: In some experiments, thymic T cells were further FACS-purified to deplete CD4 immature single positive or double positive precursors. TCR alpha and beta CDR3 repertoires of in vitro artificial thymic organoid-derived CD8 single positive T cells were compared with thymic and peripheral blood naive CD8 T cells. Displayed repertoire sequencing data were described as representative of three independent experiments.

Primary CD8+ T cells were enriched with magnetic beads using the Miltenyi CD8+ T cell Isolation Kit. Prior to RNA extraction, CD3+TCRalphabeta+CD8 single positive T cells from organoids and thymus were isolated by FACS sorting. For each sample, total RNA was purified from approximately 40,000 to 200,000 sorted cells using the RNeasy Micro kit, and RNA quality was checked on an Agilent RNA 6000 Nano chip. Thymic fragments were dissected, disrupted by pipetting and passed through a 70 um strainer to release thymocytes. Its CDR3 holds 15 amino acids, cysteine through phenylalanine. CDR3 DNA only is kept here, 45 bases in frame from base 1. Cut back by 2 bases and 4 bases, the V and J ends lie 12 bases apart. CDR1 and CDR2 (MDHEN, SYDVKM) derive from the germline V gene. Separate semi-nested PCR amplifications were run for the TCRalpha and TCRbeta libraries, using Advantage 2 and reverse primers located in the TRAC or TRBC constant regions. The amount of total RNA used for first-strand cDNA synthesis ranged from about 3.5 to 550 ng. The TCR cDNA libraries were generated by 5'-RACE using the SMARTer PCR cDNA Synthesis kit, with a poly-dT primer driving first-strand synthesis. The semi-nested reverse primers in the constant regions carried 5-nucleotide sample-specific barcodes, and the PCR products were cleaned up with the Zymo DNA Clean and Concentrator-5 kit. Up to ten barcoded samples were pooled, ligated to Illumina adaptors and sequenced as 2 x 150 bp paired-end reads on an Illumina MiSeq. From the authors' description of their analysis: After demultiplexing, reads were aligned using BLAT against a custom library built from IMGT containing every combination of human TRAV, TRAJ, TRBV, TRBD and TRBJ. The best BLAT hits were picked using pslCDnaFilter (-maxAligns=1, -ignoreIntrons), and custom Perl scripts were used to calculate clonotype frequencies. In-frame beta chains were kept once TCRdb had trimmed the public reads at Q25 with fastp and called clones with MiXCR. Rows with one shared CDR3 protein collapse into an entry with the most common genes and DNA. It is TCRdb's table, rather than the study itself, that gives the V and J calls and clone size. The sample contains approximately 2,500 distinct CDR3 sequences, around 10% of them found a single time. The ten largest clones take up 2.5% to 3% of the sample.

As to this clonotype: Its antigen target is currently unknown. Qualities for individual bases were not recorded, and no much larger clone is one base off.

On the study overall, not on this receptor specifically: Organoid-derived CD8 single positive T cells showed physiological TCR clonotype diversity comparable to thymic and blood naive CD8 T cells.

The source is a human donor who gave cord blood stem cells for thymic organoid culture, a cardiac surgery patient who gave postnatal thymus, or a blood donor (not recorded which). The sample consisted of naive CD8+ T cells from the thymus. Interpreted using the paper, the cell subset or site label stands for: CD3+TCRalphabeta+CD8SP T cells; for blood, CD45RO-CCR7+ naive CD8+ T cells. This receptor chain uses TRBV28 and TRBJ2-1; the D segment could be TRBD1, given 6 matching bases. The CDR3 reads CASSLRQALYNEQFF. The nucleotide sequence is given as TGTGCCAGCAGTTTACGACAGGCCCTTTACAATGAGCAGTTCTTC. Beyond the CDR3, the reference TRBV28 and TRBJ2-1 genes provide the residues; the full variable domain reads: DVKVTQSSRYLVKRTGEKVFLECVQDMDHENMFWYRQDPGLGLRLIYFSYDVKMKEKGDIPEGYSVSREKKERFSLILESASTNQTSMYLCASSLRQALYNEQFFGPGTRLTVL.